The 17 T cell receptor beta chains below were found in one sample sequenced in a study of shared clonotypes between healthy human individuals. TCRdb keeps only in-frame clones here, not all; method: immunoSEQ multiplex PCR. The data show roughly 2 million clones, 95% seen once. The sequencing sample was made of naive CD4+ T cells sorted from blood. Subset described: CD45RA+ positively selected. All receptors come from a man aged 18 to 29 in good health.

V gene TRBV19 combines with J gene TRBJ2-1, with 14 bases that match TRBD2. The germline V gene has CDR1 LNHDA and CDR2 SQIVND (reference sequence). The CDR3 totals 14 residues. J lost 8 bases, V lost 6 bases, and 3 bases had no gene match. As DNA, the CDR3 is TGTGCCAGTAGACCGGGACTAGCGGGGGATGAGCAGTTCTTC. Protein: CASRPGLAGDEQFF.

This chain links TRBV2 with TRBJ1-2; D might be TRBD1 (6 bases). The CDR3 has 14 residues. In germline, CDR1 is SNHLY, CDR2 FYNNEI. Trimming pared 7 bases from V and 3 bases from J, leaving 15 bases between. The CDR3 nucleotides read TGTGCCAGCAATCTACAGGGTGGGTACTATGGCTACACCTTC. Protein sequence: CASNLQGGYYGYTF.

The chain carries TRBV28 and TRBJ1-2; D remains unclear. V lost 10 bases, J lost 4 bases, and 16 bases lay in between. Germline V gives CDR1 MDHEN, CDR2 SYDVKM. This CDR3 spans 13 amino acids. CDR3 DNA: TGTGCCACCAAAAATAGGCCAGGCTATGGCTACACCTTC. Residues: CATKNRPGYGYTF.

The rearrangement links TRBV29-1 to TRBJ2-7; TRBD1 or TRBD2 may be the D gene (5 bases each). V was pared by 6 bases and J by 3 bases, with 15 bases between. The CDR3 is 13 residues long. CDR1 is SQVTM and CDR2 is ANQGSEA in the germline V gene. The chain's CDR3 is CSVYQGGFYEQYF. The CDR3 DNA sequence: TGCAGCGTGTACCAGGGCGGGTTCTACGAGCAGTACTTC.

This rearrangement joins TRBV5-1 to TRBJ2-3; D assignment may be TRBD1 or TRBD2 (5 bases each). The CDR3 covers 11 residues. Germline CDR1 reads SGHRS; CDR2 reads YFSETQ. Trimming pared 4 bases from V and 9 bases from J, leaving 9 bases between. The CDR3 coding sequence is TGCGCCAGCAGCGAGGGGTTGACGCAGTATTTT. It translates to CASSEGLTQYF.

The chain is built from TRBV11-2 and TRBJ1-2; D not resolved. Germline CDR1 SGHAT, CDR2 FQNNGV. The ends were cut back, 1 base at V and 3 bases at J, with 9 bases in the middle. This CDR3 comprises 14 residues. The CDR3 loop reads CASSLGLGDYGYTF. CDR3 in DNA: TGTGCCAGCAGCTTAGGACTTGGCGACTATGGCTACACCTTC.

This chain links TRBV9 with TRBJ1-5; possibly TRBD1 for D (5 bases). The CDR3 totals 14 residues. Germline V gene data show CDR1 as SGDLS and CDR2 as YYNGEE. Deletions cut 0 bases from V and 9 bases from J, with 13 bases between. The CDR3 protein is CASSVEGAGGPQHF. As DNA, the CDR3 is TGTGCCAGCAGCGTAGAAGGGGCGGGGGGGCCCCAGCATTTT.

The chain uses TRBV10-3 and TRBJ1-6, with 7 bases matching TRBD1. The germline V gene encodes CDR1 ENHRY and CDR2 SYGVKD. The CDR3 has 13 amino acids. Losses at the gene ends were 7 bases for V and 9 bases for J; bases not matched to a gene: 6. As DNA, the CDR3 is TGTGCCATCAAGGGGGCAGGGACTTCACCCCTCCACTTT. This codes for CAIKGAGTSPLHF.

This chain connects TRBV4-3 to TRBJ1-5; a weak D match, TRBD1 (6 bases). Deletions cut 0 bases from V and 3 bases from J, with 9 bases between. This CDR3 region has 15 residues. Germline V gives CDR1 LGHNA, CDR2 YSLEER. Here the CDR3 reads CASSQDGGNNQPQHF. The CDR3 nucleotides are TGCGCCAGCAGCCAAGACGGGGGCAACAATCAGCCCCAGCATTTT.

This clone appeared a single time. The chain carries TRBV20-1 and TRBJ1-1; a weak D match, TRBD1 (5 bases). Germline V gives CDR1 DFQATT, CDR2 SNEGSKA (reference sequence). The CDR3 loop spans 11 amino acids. V was clipped by 5 bases and J by 5 bases, with 9 bases between them. CDR3 sequence: CSAGGETEAFF. The CDR3 region has the DNA TGCAGTGCTGGGGGGGAGACTGAAGCTTTCTTT.

The CDR3 spells CASSRGQGVATGELFF. Written as DNA, the CDR3 is TGCGCCAGCAGCCGAGGACAGGGGGTGGCCACCGGGGAGCTGTTTTTT. V and J are TRBV4-1 and TRBJ2-2; 10 bases match TRBD1. The CDR3 contains 16 residues. Germline V gene lookup returns CDR1 MGHRA and CDR2 YSYEKL. V was pared by 4 bases and J by 4 bases, with 6 bases of the junction left unmatched.

The chain links TRBV10-2 to TRBJ1-2, with a possible D match to TRBD1 (5 bases). V shed 6 bases and J shed 4 bases, with 18 bases lying between them. The germline V gene has CDR1 WSHSY and CDR2 SAAADI. The CDR3 is made up of 15 amino acids. The CDR3 DNA reads TGCGCCAGCAGACCGCGGGGGGTGGGCTCCTATGGCTACACCTTC. Translating gives CASRPRGVGSYGYTF.

This chain uses TRBV11-2 with TRBJ1-3; D is perhaps TRBD1 (6 bases). V lost 5 bases and J lost 0, with 14 bases in between. Germline lookup yields CDR1 SGHAT and CDR2 FQNNGV. The CDR3 covers 16 residues. CDR3 coding DNA: TGTGCCAGCAGCGCTTACAGGGAAGTCTCTGGAAACACCATATATTTT. It specifies CASSAYREVSGNTIYF. The full variable domain, rest sourced from reference TRBV11-2 and TRBJ1-3, is EAGVAQSPRYKIIEKRQSVAFWCNPISGHATLYWYQQILGQGPKLLIQFQNNGVVDDSQLPKDRFSAERLKGVDSTLKIQPAKLEDSAVYLCASSAYREVSGNTIYFGEGSWLTVV.

V gene TRBV9 combines with J gene TRBJ2-2, with a tentative D call TRBD1 (6 bases). This CDR3 has 15 amino acids. Germline CDR1 and CDR2: SGDLS and YYNGEE. V shed 3 bases and J shed 2 bases, with 11 bases lying between them. In DNA form, the CDR3 reads TGTGCCAGCAGCGCGGACAGACCAAACACCGGGGAGCTGTTTTTT. Translated, it gives CASSADRPNTGELFF.

The chain couples TRBV2 to TRBJ1-5; D is possibly TRBD1 (5 bases). This CDR3 has 13 amino acids. The germline V and J ends were trimmed by 11 bases and 1 base, with 12 bases remaining between them. Germline values: CDR1 SNHLY, CDR2 FYNNEI. Written as DNA, the CDR3 is TGTGCCGGTCAGGGAGACAGCAATCAGCCCCAGCATTTT. Its translation: CAGQGDSNQPQHF.

The chain is built from TRBV4-1 and TRBJ1-2, with D unresolved. CDR3 length: 15 residues. Looked up from germline, CDR1 is MGHRA and CDR2 is YSYEKL. V was shortened by 2 bases and J by 4 bases, with 14 bases between the two germline ends. CDR3 sequence: CASSQSLAELYGYTF. Written as DNA, the CDR3 is TGCGCCAGCAGCCAATCCCTGGCAGAACTCTATGGCTACACCTTC.

The V gene is TRBV10-3, the J gene TRBJ2-7; TRBD1 is a possible D gene (6 bases). V was clipped by 6 bases and J by 4 bases, with 16 bases between them. The CDR3 totals 14 residues. The germline V gene has CDR1 ENHRY and CDR2 SYGVKD. CDR3 DNA: TGTGCCATCAGGGCGGACAGTTACTTGTACGAGCAGTACTTC. Translation gives CAIRADSYLYEQYF.